The rows below give T cell receptor beta chains drawn from one sample of a study of blood T cell repertoires in COVID-19. TCRdb's table, derived via immunoSEQ multiplex PCR, lists solely in-frame clones and lacks some. Of 45,000 to 65,000 clones detected, less than 90% appear once; the ten largest clones hold roughly 5%. The specimen sequenced was peripheral blood. The receptors were gathered from an elderly man in a cohort sampled during active COVID-19. CDR3s include the opening cysteine and the closing phenylalanine or tryptophan. D genes are given only for firm matches. Only some rows state a clone size, as once, few, many or a class for expanded clones.

abundance: few; j_gene: TRBJ2-7; v_gene: TRBV9; d_gene: TRBD2; CDR3nt: TGTGCCAGCAGCTTAAGAGCGGGAGGGGACCTCGCCGAGCAGTACTTC; CDR3aa: CASSLRAGGDLAEQYF
abundance: .; j_gene: TRBJ2-3; v_gene: TRBV4-1; d_gene: TRBD1; CDR3nt: TGCGCCAGCAGCGCCCAGGGGGCGGCGGGAGATACGCAGTATTTT; CDR3aa: CASSAQGAAGDTQYF
abundance: .; j_gene: TRBJ2-5; v_gene: TRBV30; d_gene: TRBD2; CDR3nt: TGTGCCTGGGGGAAAAGGAAGACTAGCGGGGGTAAAGAGACCCAGTACTTC; CDR3aa: CAWGKRKTSGGKETQYF
abundance: .; j_gene: TRBJ1-2; v_gene: TRBV6-1; d_gene: .; CDR3nt: TGTGCCAGCAGTGAGCAGGGGTACGGCTACACCTTC; CDR3aa: CASSEQGYGYTF
abundance: .; j_gene: TRBJ1-2; v_gene: TRBV6-1; d_gene: .; CDR3nt: TGTGCCAGCAGTGAAGTCCAGGGAAATGGCTACACCTTC; CDR3aa: CASSEVQGNGYTF
abundance: .; j_gene: TRBJ2-7; v_gene: TRBV5-1; d_gene: TRBD2; CDR3nt: TGCGCCAGCAGCTTGGGGACTAGCGGGAGGGGCGAGCAGTACTTC; CDR3aa: CASSLGTSGRGEQYF
abundance: .; j_gene: TRBJ2-7; v_gene: TRBV7-9; d_gene: TRBD1; CDR3nt: TGTGCCAGCAGCTTACTCTTAGGGACAGGGACTGACGAGCAGTACTTC; CDR3aa: CASSLLLGTGTDEQYF
abundance: few; j_gene: TRBJ1-3; v_gene: TRBV30; d_gene: .; CDR3nt: TGTGCCTGGAACGGGAATCTTGGAAACACCATATATTTT; CDR3aa: CAWNGNLGNTIYF
abundance: .; j_gene: TRBJ2-5; v_gene: TRBV7-2; d_gene: TRBD2; CDR3nt: TGTGCCAGCAGCACGACTAGCGGGATGCGAGAGACCCAGTACTTC; CDR3aa: CASSTTSGMRETQYF
abundance: .; j_gene: TRBJ1-1; v_gene: TRBV27; d_gene: TRBD1; CDR3nt: TGTGCCAGCAGTGCGGGACAGGGGATGAACACTGAAGCTTTCTTT; CDR3aa: CASSAGQGMNTEAFF
abundance: once; j_gene: TRBJ1-4; v_gene: TRBV5-5; d_gene: .; CDR3nt: TGTGCCAGCAGCTCCGCGGCAGGGCCCAATGAAAAACTGTTTTTT; CDR3aa: CASSSAAGPNEKLFF
abundance: .; j_gene: TRBJ2-5; v_gene: TRBV4-3; d_gene: .; CDR3nt: TGCGCCAGCAGCCAAGACTACAGTTCTCAGTACCAAGAGACCCAGTACTTC; CDR3aa: CASSQDYSSQYQETQYF
abundance: .; j_gene: TRBJ2-5; v_gene: TRBV7-9; d_gene: .; CDR3nt: TGTGCCAGCAGCCTCACGACTTCGGTGGAGACCCAGTACTTC; CDR3aa: CASSLTTSVETQYF
abundance: .; j_gene: TRBJ1-2; v_gene: TRBV7-2; d_gene: TRBD1; CDR3nt: TGTGCCAGCAGCCTCTCGGGACAGTACTATGGCTACACCTTC; CDR3aa: CASSLSGQYYGYTF
abundance: .; j_gene: TRBJ2-7; v_gene: TRBV6-6; d_gene: TRBD2; CDR3nt: TGTGCCAGCAGTTACCTTAGGGGCGGGAGAGCCTACGAGCAGTACTTC; CDR3aa: CASSYLRGGRAYEQYF
abundance: once; j_gene: TRBJ2-2; v_gene: TRBV15; d_gene: TRBD1; CDR3nt: TGTGCCACCAGCAGGGACCGGGACAGGGGACGTACCGGGGAGCTGTTTTTT; CDR3aa: CATSRDRDRGRTGELFF
abundance: .; j_gene: TRBJ1-1; v_gene: TRBV7-9; d_gene: .; CDR3nt: TGTGCCAGCAGCGAGAGGATAGAAGCTTTCTTT; CDR3aa: CASSERIEAFF
abundance: few; j_gene: TRBJ1-4; v_gene: TRBV7-3; d_gene: .; CDR3nt: TGTGCCAGCAGCTCACAGGGAAGGTATCGGGAAAAACTGTTTTTT; CDR3aa: CASSSQGRYREKLFF
abundance: .; j_gene: TRBJ2-2; v_gene: TRBV5-4; d_gene: TRBD1; CDR3nt: TGTGCCAGCCCAGGGGGCCGGACCGGGGAGCTGTTTTTT; CDR3aa: CASPGGRTGELFF
abundance: .; j_gene: TRBJ2-3; v_gene: TRBV7-2; d_gene: TRBD2; CDR3nt: TGTGCCAGCAGCTTAACCATAACCGGGGGGGGCACAGATACGCAGTATTTT; CDR3aa: CASSLTITGGGTDTQYF
abundance: .; j_gene: TRBJ2-7; v_gene: TRBV5-1; d_gene: .; CDR3nt: TGCGCCAGCAGACTTTTCGTATCAGGGGCCTACGAGCAGTACTTC; CDR3aa: CASRLFVSGAYEQYF
abundance: .; j_gene: TRBJ1-5; v_gene: TRBV6-2/TRBV6-3; d_gene: .; CDR3nt: TGTGCCAGCAGTGACGGACGGCGGGCCTATCAGCCCCAGCATTTT; CDR3aa: CASSDGRRAYQPQHF
abundance: .; j_gene: TRBJ2-1; v_gene: TRBV27; d_gene: TRBD2; CDR3nt: TGTGCCAGCAGTTTATACCCTACTAGCGGGCCAGACAATGAGCAGTTCTTC; CDR3aa: CASSLYPTSGPDNEQFF
abundance: .; j_gene: TRBJ2-3; v_gene: TRBV6-5; d_gene: TRBD1; CDR3nt: TGTGCCAGCAGGCGACAGGGTCCCACAGATACGCAGTATTTT; CDR3aa: CASRRQGPTDTQYF
abundance: once; j_gene: TRBJ2-7; v_gene: TRBV11-1; d_gene: TRBD1; CDR3nt: TGTGCCAGCAGCGATCCGCGACAGGGCTACGAGCAGTACTTC; CDR3aa: CASSDPRQGYEQYF
abundance: .; j_gene: TRBJ2-2; v_gene: TRBV9; d_gene: .; CDR3nt: TGTGCCAGCAGCGTAGGTCAGCAGGGGGGGGAGCTGTTTTTT; CDR3aa: CASSVGQQGGELFF
abundance: .; j_gene: TRBJ2-5; v_gene: TRBV2; d_gene: TRBD1; CDR3nt: TGTGCCAGCAGTGGGACAGGGGAGGAGACCCAGTACTTC; CDR3aa: CASSGTGEETQYF
abundance: .; j_gene: TRBJ1-1; v_gene: TRBV5-1; d_gene: .; CDR3nt: TGCGCCAGCAGCCTGGACATTGACAGGACTGAAGCTTTCTTT; CDR3aa: CASSLDIDRTEAFF
abundance: .; j_gene: TRBJ2-1; v_gene: TRBV27; d_gene: TRBD1; CDR3nt: TGTGCCAGCAGGCCTGAGACAGGGCTTGGTGAGCAGTTCTTC; CDR3aa: CASRPETGLGEQFF
abundance: .; j_gene: TRBJ1-5; v_gene: TRBV7-6; d_gene: TRBD1; CDR3nt: TGTGCCAGCAGCTTGGACAGGGATGGGCAGCCCCAGCATTTT; CDR3aa: CASSLDRDGQPQHF
abundance: .; j_gene: TRBJ1-1; v_gene: TRBV27; d_gene: TRBD1; CDR3nt: TGTGCCAGCAGCCCTGGACAGGGTGGAGCTTTCTTT; CDR3aa: CASSPGQGGAFF
abundance: .; j_gene: TRBJ2-3; v_gene: TRBV30; d_gene: .; CDR3nt: TGTGCCTGGAGTGTGCTAGTGGGTACGCAGTATTTT; CDR3aa: CAWSVLVGTQYF
abundance: medium-sized; j_gene: TRBJ1-4; v_gene: TRBV19; d_gene: .; CDR3nt: TGTGCCAGTAGTATCCGCCAGGAAAAACTGTTTTTT; CDR3aa: CASSIRQEKLFF
abundance: once; j_gene: TRBJ1-5; v_gene: TRBV2; d_gene: .; CDR3nt: TGTGCCAGCACCAGGACAGATAATCAGCCCCAGCATTTT; CDR3aa: CASTRTDNQPQHF
abundance: .; j_gene: TRBJ1-6; v_gene: TRBV7-2; d_gene: TRBD1; CDR3nt: TGTGCCAGCAGTAGACAGGGTACGAATTCACCCCTCCACTTT; CDR3aa: CASSRQGTNSPLHF
abundance: .; j_gene: TRBJ1-1; v_gene: TRBV7-2; d_gene: .; CDR3nt: TGTGCCAGCAGCTTCTTTGGGATCGGACAGACGAACACTGAAGCTTTCTTT; CDR3aa: CASSFFGIGQTNTEAFF
abundance: .; j_gene: TRBJ2-3; v_gene: TRBV4-2; d_gene: .; CDR3nt: TGTGCCAGCAGCCAAGATGTAAGCGCTTTCACAGATACGCAGTATTTT; CDR3aa: CASSQDVSAFTDTQYF
abundance: .; j_gene: TRBJ2-3; v_gene: TRBV11-2; d_gene: .; CDR3nt: TGTGCCAGCAGCCTCGGGAGTCCCACAGATACGCAGTATTTT; CDR3aa: CASSLGSPTDTQYF
abundance: .; j_gene: TRBJ1-5; v_gene: TRBV11-2; d_gene: .; CDR3nt: TGTGCCAGCAGCTTAGGAGTGGGCAATCAGCCCCAGCATTTT; CDR3aa: CASSLGVGNQPQHF
abundance: .; j_gene: TRBJ2-3; v_gene: TRBV13; d_gene: .; CDR3nt: TGTGCCAGCAGCTTGGGACTTAACGGGGATACGCAGTATTTT; CDR3aa: CASSLGLNGDTQYF
abundance: .; j_gene: TRBJ2-7; v_gene: TRBV10-3; d_gene: TRBD1; CDR3nt: TGTGCCATCAGTGAGCGACAGGGGTACGAGCAGTACTTC; CDR3aa: CAISERQGYEQYF
abundance: .; j_gene: TRBJ2-2; v_gene: TRBV6-6; d_gene: .; CDR3nt: TGTGCCAGCAGCCCGCGGCAGGGGAACACCGGGGAGCTGTTTTTT; CDR3aa: CASSPRQGNTGELFF
abundance: .; j_gene: TRBJ1-1; v_gene: TRBV10-1; d_gene: TRBD1; CDR3nt: TGCGCCAGCAGCAAGACAGGGGGAGGAAAAACTGAAGCTTTCTTT; CDR3aa: CASSKTGGGKTEAFF
abundance: .; j_gene: TRBJ2-2; v_gene: TRBV11-2; d_gene: TRBD2; CDR3nt: TGTGCCAGCAGCTTAGGTTCAGCGGGGGGACCCCACGGCGGGGAGCTGTTTTTT; CDR3aa: CASSLGSAGGPHGGELFF
abundance: .; j_gene: TRBJ2-5; v_gene: TRBV9; d_gene: .; CDR3nt: TGTGCCAGCAGCGCGCGGACGGGAGAAACCCAGTACTTC; CDR3aa: CASSARTGETQYF
abundance: .; j_gene: TRBJ2-7; v_gene: TRBV6-5; d_gene: .; CDR3nt: TGTGCCAGCACAGGGCTTTACGAGCAGTACTTC; CDR3aa: CASTGLYEQYF
abundance: few; j_gene: TRBJ1-2; v_gene: TRBV19; d_gene: TRBD1; CDR3nt: TGTGCCAGTAGTGTCGGACAGGGAACCGGCTACACCTTC; CDR3aa: CASSVGQGTGYTF
abundance: .; j_gene: TRBJ2-1; v_gene: TRBV9; d_gene: TRBD1; CDR3nt: TGTGCCAGCAGCGTAGAACAGGGGAATGAGCAGTTCTTC; CDR3aa: CASSVEQGNEQFF
abundance: .; j_gene: TRBJ2-3; v_gene: TRBV6-4; d_gene: TRBD1; CDR3nt: TGTGCCAGCAAGGACAGGGGGCGCCACACAGATACGCAGTATTTT; CDR3aa: CASKDRGRHTDTQYF
abundance: .; j_gene: TRBJ2-6; v_gene: TRBV4-2; d_gene: TRBD1; CDR3nt: TGTGCCAGCAGCCAAGAAGGGGGCAGCTCTGGGGCCAACGTCCTGACTTTC; CDR3aa: CASSQEGGSSGANVLTF
abundance: .; j_gene: TRBJ2-1; v_gene: TRBV7-2; d_gene: TRBD2; CDR3nt: TGTGCCAGCAGCTTCTCCGGGGGGGACCTCAATGAGCAGTTCTTC; CDR3aa: CASSFSGGDLNEQFF
abundance: .; j_gene: TRBJ1-6; v_gene: TRBV10-1; d_gene: .; CDR3nt: TGCGCCAGCAGCGGACAGCCCGGTTCACCCCTCCACTTT; CDR3aa: CASSGQPGSPLHF
abundance: .; j_gene: TRBJ1-4; v_gene: TRBV15; d_gene: .; CDR3nt: TGTGCCACCAGCAGAGATCCGGGTTTCGGCGAAAAACTGTTTTTT; CDR3aa: CATSRDPGFGEKLFF
abundance: .; j_gene: TRBJ1-2; v_gene: TRBV21-1; d_gene: .; CDR3nt: TGTGCCAGCAGCAAAAAAAGGGGACGGACAGGGGAGCCTGAAAGGGGCTACACCTTC; CDR3aa: CASSKKRGRTGEPERGYTF
abundance: .; j_gene: TRBJ2-3; v_gene: TRBV5-1; d_gene: TRBD1; CDR3nt: TGCGCCAGCAGCCGACAGGGGGGGGACCCAGATACGCAGTATTTT; CDR3aa: CASSRQGGDPDTQYF
abundance: .; j_gene: TRBJ2-5; v_gene: TRBV5-4; d_gene: TRBD1; CDR3nt: TGTGCCAGCAGTACCTCCGGGACAGGGGGTCCCCAAGAGACCCAGTACTTC; CDR3aa: CASSTSGTGGPQETQYF
abundance: .; j_gene: TRBJ2-1; v_gene: TRBV12-5; d_gene: TRBD1; CDR3nt: TGTGCTAGTGGTTTGGGGACAGGGAGACGTGAGCAGTTCTTC; CDR3aa: CASGLGTGRREQFF